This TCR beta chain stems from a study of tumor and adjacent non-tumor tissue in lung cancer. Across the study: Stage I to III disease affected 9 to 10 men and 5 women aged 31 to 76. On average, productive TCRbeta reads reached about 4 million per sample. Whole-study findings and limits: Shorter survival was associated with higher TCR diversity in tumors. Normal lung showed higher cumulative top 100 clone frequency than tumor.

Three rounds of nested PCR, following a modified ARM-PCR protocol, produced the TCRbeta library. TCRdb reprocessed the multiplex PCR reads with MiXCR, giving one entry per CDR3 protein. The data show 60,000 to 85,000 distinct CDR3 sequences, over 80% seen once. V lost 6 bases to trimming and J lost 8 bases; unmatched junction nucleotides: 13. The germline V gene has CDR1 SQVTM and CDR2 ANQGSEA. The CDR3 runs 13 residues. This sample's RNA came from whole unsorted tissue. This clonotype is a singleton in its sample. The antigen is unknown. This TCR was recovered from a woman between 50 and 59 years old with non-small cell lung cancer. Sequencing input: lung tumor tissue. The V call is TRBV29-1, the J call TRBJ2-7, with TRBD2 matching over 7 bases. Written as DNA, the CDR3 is TGCAGCGTGCAGCGGGATACCTCATACCAGCAGTACTTC. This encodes CSVQRDTSYQQYF.